The sequence of this T cell receptor (beta chain) was determined in a study of blood T cell repertoires in COVID-19. Study summary: Sources were T cells, B-cell-depleted T cells, or PBMCs; the material itself was cDNA or gDNA.

Sequenced by immunoSEQ multiplex PCR; TCRdb stores in-frame clones only, minus some. The sample consists of 200,000 to 250,000 clones, approximately 88% of them appearing once. V dropped 0 bases and J dropped 5 bases, with 7 bases sitting between them. The length of the CDR3 is 13 residues. Germline CDR1 is SGHTA and CDR2 is FQGTGA. The receptor comes from a woman in her twenties or thirties who had been exposed to COVID-19. V usage is TRBV7-3 and J usage is TRBJ1-1, with D hard to call. The specimen was PBMCs or T cells enriched from blood (not recorded which). The chain's CDR3 is CASSLTIRTEAFF. The CDR3 DNA sequence: TGTGCCAGCAGCTTAACCATTCGGACTGAAGCTTTCTTT.